The 10 T cell receptor beta chains below were found in one sample sequenced in a study of regulatory T cells in long-lasting Graves disease. Time point reported: persistent/refractory GD, antithyroid drugs over 5 years with positive TRAb. The TCR library was made from RNA extracted from PBMCs. Arm-PCR with iRepertoire HTBI primers amplified the CDR3 regions for these TCR beta libraries. TCRdb reprocessed the multiplex PCR reads via MiXCR and lists one record per CDR3 protein. This table has 500,000 to 700,000 distinct CDR3 sequences, around 30% appearing once. The source was peripheral blood mononuclear cells (PBMCs), collected when the disease was refractory, from a patient treated with antithyroid drugs. The receptors derive from a female donor with Graves disease.

This sequence joins TRBV19 and TRBJ1-4, with D perhaps matching TRBD1 (6 bases). In germline, CDR1 is LNHDA, CDR2 SQIVND (reference sequence). This CDR3 has 14 residues. With 4 bases removed from V and 6 bases from J, the gap between germline ends came to 12 bases. The chain's CDR3 is CASSKGVLDEKLFF. The CDR3 DNA sequence: TGTGCCAGTAGTAAGGGGGTACTTGATGAAAAACTGTTTTTT.

The DNA of the CDR3 is TGTGCCAGCAGTGACAGGGGCAGAAGCACTGAAGCTTTCTTT. Amino acids: CASSDRGRSTEAFF. V and J are TRBV6-1 and TRBJ1-1, with D possibly being TRBD1 (6 bases). Trimming stripped 3 bases from V and 4 bases from J, with 12 bases between. This CDR3 spans 14 amino acids. CDR1 is MNHNS and CDR2 is SASEGT in the germline V gene.

The genes are TRBV5-1 and TRBJ2-2; 13 positions match TRBD2. This CDR3 region has 17 residues. The germline V gene has CDR1 SGHRS and CDR2 YFSETQ. Trimming at V came to 7 bases and at J to 0 bases, leaving 6 bases not matched to a gene. For the CDR3, the DNA is TGCGCCAGCTCCGGACTAGCGGGAGCAGCGAACACCGGGGAGCTGTTTTTT. Its translation is CASSGLAGAANTGELFF.

This chain joins TRBV24-1 and TRBJ1-2, with D possibly matching TRBD1 (5 bases). Germline V gives CDR1 KGHDR, CDR2 SFDVKD. There are 14 residues in the CDR3. Trimming cost V 3 bases and J 4 bases, with 11 bases left between them. CDR3 protein: CATSDPRQSYGYTF. The CDR3 DNA sequence: TGTGCCACCAGTGATCCACGACAGAGCTATGGCTACACCTTC.

This clonotype has just a few counts. The CDR3 DNA is TGCAGCGTCGATGACAGGGTGAACACTGAAGCTTTCTTT. Encoded protein: CSVDDRVNTEAFF. This chain connects TRBV29-1 to TRBJ1-1, with TRBD1 identical over 7 bases. The J segment lost 0 bases and the V segment lost 6 bases, leaving 4 bases of the junction unmatched. Germline CDR1 and CDR2: SQVTM and ANQGSEA. The CDR3 is 13 residues long.

A few counts support this clonotype. V is TRBV12-3 or TRBV12-4 and J is TRBJ2-4; D gene uncertain. The CDR3 sequence is 12 residues long. Trimming stripped 6 bases from V and 5 bases from J, with 8 bases between. The CDR3 sequence is CASSLRENIQYF. Here the CDR3 DNA reads TGTGCCAGCAGCCTCCGGGAAAACATTCAGTACTTC.

This clonotype was observed many times. The chain has TRBV11-2 and TRBJ1-1; D uncertain. Germline lookup yields CDR1 SGHAT and CDR2 FQNNGV. V lost 6 bases and J lost 1, with 9 bases in between. CDR3 length: 13 residues. CDR3 DNA sequence: TGTGCCAGCAGTCCTACAGAGAACACTGAAGCTTTCTTT. The encoded protein is CASSPTENTEAFF.

The rearrangement joins TRBV28 to TRBJ1-2; D perhaps matches TRBD1 (6 bases). CDR1 is MDHEN and CDR2 is SYDVKM in the germline V gene. The germline V and J ends were trimmed by 2 bases and 7 bases, with 11 bases remaining between them. CDR3 length: 13 amino acids. CDR3 in amino acids: CASSLLGACGYTF. In DNA form, the CDR3 reads TGTGCCAGCAGTTTACTGGGGGCCTGTGGCTACACCTTC.

This clonotype was seen only a few times. The chain employs TRBV6-1 and TRBJ1-1; possible D gene TRBD1, 5 bases. V lost 6 bases to trimming and J lost 7 bases, with 15 bases between them. The V gene's germline CDR1 is MNHNS and CDR2 SASEGT. The CDR3 is 13 amino acids. The CDR3, as DNA: TGTGCCAGCAGCCAGGGACGACCGCTTGAAGCTTTCTTT. Amino acids: CASSQGRPLEAFF.

The chain has TRBV29-1 and TRBJ1-4; D is possibly TRBD1 (6 bases). The germline V gene has CDR1 SQVTM and CDR2 ANQGSEA. CDR3 length: 14 amino acids. Trimming stripped 6 bases from V and 8 bases from J, with 19 bases between. The CDR3 nucleotides read TGCAGCGTCCGACAGGTCGACCAGGGGGAAAAACTGTTTTTT. Protein product: CSVRQVDQGEKLFF.